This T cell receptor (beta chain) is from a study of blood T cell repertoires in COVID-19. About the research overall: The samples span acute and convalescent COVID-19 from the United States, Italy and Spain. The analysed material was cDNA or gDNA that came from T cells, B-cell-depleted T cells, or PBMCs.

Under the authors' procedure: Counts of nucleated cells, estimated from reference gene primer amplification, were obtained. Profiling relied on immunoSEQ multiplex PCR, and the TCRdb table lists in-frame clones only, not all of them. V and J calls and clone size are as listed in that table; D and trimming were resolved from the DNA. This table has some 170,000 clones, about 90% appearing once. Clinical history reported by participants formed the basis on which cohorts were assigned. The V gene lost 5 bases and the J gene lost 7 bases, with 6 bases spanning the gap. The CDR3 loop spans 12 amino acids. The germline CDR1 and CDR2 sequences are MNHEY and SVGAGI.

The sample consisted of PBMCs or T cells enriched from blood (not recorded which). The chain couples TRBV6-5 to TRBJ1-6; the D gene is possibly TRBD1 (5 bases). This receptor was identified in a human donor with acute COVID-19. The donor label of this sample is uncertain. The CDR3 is CASSRQNSPLHF. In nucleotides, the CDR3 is TGTGCCAGCAGTCGACAGAATTCACCCCTCCACTTT.